Listed here are 18 T cell receptor beta chains from one sample, sequenced in a study of cytomegalovirus exposure and HLA in healthy donors. Primers for the PCR totalled 60 Vbeta and 13 Jbeta. Sequencing used immunoSEQ multiplex PCR; TCRdb keeps in-frame clones, though not all of them. Of some 99,000 clones in the sample, approximately 77% were seen once. The specimen sequenced was PBMCs. These receptors were collected from a female donor in good health and CMV-seronegative.

CDR3 DNA sequence: TGTGCCAGCAGTTACTCCATCCAGGGGCTATATGGCTACACCTTC. Protein product: CASSYSIQGLYGYTF. The rearrangement joins TRBV6-5 to TRBJ1-2; tentative D call: TRBD1 (6 bases). Germline-derived CDR1 and CDR2 are MNHEY and SVGAGI. The CDR3 loop spans 15 amino acids. V was pared by 0 bases and J by 5 bases, with 13 bases between.

The CDR3 DNA sequence: TGTGCCAGCAGCTTAGCGGAGGGCACAGATACGCAGTATTTT. Residues: CASSLAEGTDTQYF. The chain recombines TRBV5-4 with TRBJ2-3, with D maybe TRBD2 (5 bases). The ends were cut back, 2 bases at V and 1 base at J, with 8 bases in the middle. The V gene's germline CDR1 is SGHNT and CDR2 YYREEE (reference sequence). There are 14 residues in the CDR3.

This chain links TRBV5-1 with TRBJ1-2; D unresolved. V was cut by 4 bases and J by 4 bases, with 14 bases left in between. There are 14 residues in the CDR3. CDR1 is SGHRS and CDR2 is YFSETQ in the germline V gene. The CDR3 DNA reads as TGCGCCAGCAGCCGCGGGGAGGGCGTCTATGGCTACACCTTC. This translates into CASSRGEGVYGYTF.

The rearrangement joins TRBV9 to TRBJ2-1, with 12 bases matching TRBD2. CDR1 is SGDLS and CDR2 is YYNGEE in the germline V gene. V shed 3 bases, J shed 10 bases, and the junction held 8 bases outside the gene matches. This CDR3 has 15 amino acids. CDR3 loop: CASSDLAGGPREQFF. DNA for the CDR3: TGTGCCAGCAGCGATCTAGCGGGGGGGCCAAGAGAGCAGTTCTTC. Complete variable domain (other parts from reference TRBV9 and TRBJ2-1): DSGVTQTPKHLITATGQRVTLRCSPRSGDLSVYWYQQSLDQGLQFLIQYYNGEERAKGNILERFSAQQFPDLHSELNLSSLELGDSALYFCASSDLAGGPREQFFGPGTRLTVL.

This rearrangement joins TRBV7-2 to TRBJ1-2; D is unresolved. V lost 1 base and J 4 bases, leaving 16 bases between the germline ends. The germline gives CDR1 SGHTA, CDR2 FQGNSA. This CDR3 contains 16 residues. The CDR3 region is CASSLEPVLYFYGYTF. The DNA for the CDR3 is TGTGCCAGCAGCTTAGAACCTGTTTTGTACTTCTATGGCTACACCTTC. Complete variable domain (other parts from reference TRBV7-2 and TRBJ1-2): GAGVSQSPSNKVTEKGKDVELRCDPISGHTALYWYRQSLGQGLEFLIYFQGNSAPDKSGLPSDRFSAERTGGSVSTLTIQRTQQEDSAVYLCASSLEPVLYFYGYTFGSGTRLTVV.

This rearrangement joins TRBV27 to TRBJ1-6, with TRBD1 identical over 8 bases. Unmatched junction bases numbered 29, after V lost 6 bases and J lost 7 bases. The length of the CDR3 is 22 residues. Germline-derived CDR1 and CDR2 are MNHEY and SMNVEV (reference sequence). CDR3 coding DNA: TGTGCCAGCAGACCGGTATTACACGGGACAGGAGTTGGGCGTCCTTCGAATTCACCCCTCCACTTT. Encoded protein: CASRPVLHGTGVGRPSNSPLHF.

This chain uses TRBV4-3 with TRBJ2-3, with D perhaps TRBD1 (5 bases). The CDR3 contains 15 residues. V was pared by 4 bases and J by 0 bases, with 11 bases between. Germline V gene sequence: CDR1 LGHNA, CDR2 YSLEER. Written as DNA, the CDR3 is TGCGCCAGCAGCCCCGCTGGGGCTAGCACAGATACGCAGTATTTT. Its protein product is CASSPAGASTDTQYF.

The chain carries TRBV19 and TRBJ2-2; D not certain. This CDR3 contains 13 residues. The germline CDR1 and CDR2 sequences are LNHDA and SQIVND (reference sequence). Trimming cost V 6 bases and J 1 base, with 6 bases left between them. CDR3 region: CASSVRNTGELFF. DNA for the CDR3: TGTGCCAGTAGCGTCAGGAACACCGGGGAGCTGTTTTTT.

The chain joins TRBV27 to TRBJ2-4, with a weak D call TRBD2 (5 bases). CDR1 MNHEY and CDR2 SMNVEV come from the germline V gene (reference sequence). The CDR3 sequence is 15 residues long. V lost 0 bases to trimming and J lost 0 bases, with 6 bases between them. This CDR3 is CASSLSEAAKNIQYF. In DNA form, the CDR3 reads TGTGCCAGCAGTTTATCGGAGGCAGCCAAAAACATTCAGTACTTC.

The sample holds one count of this clone. The CDR3 nucleotides are TGTGCCAGCTCACCGCAGGGTATTGGCAATCAGCCCCAGCATTTT. It encodes CASSPQGIGNQPQHF. The chain joins TRBV18 to TRBJ1-5; TRBD1 might be the D (5 bases). Germline-derived CDR1 and CDR2 are KGHSH and LQKENI. CDR3 size: 15 residues. Trimming left V 3 bases short and J 2 bases short, with 11 bases between.

The chain employs TRBV7-9 and TRBJ1-2, with 8 bases fitting TRBD1. The CDR3 has 15 residues. CDR1 is SEHNR, CDR2 FQNEAQ, per germline (reference sequence). J was trimmed by 3 bases and V by 2 bases; bases with no gene match: 5. CDR3 amino acids: CASSLSTGGYYGYTF. CDR3 sequence (DNA): TGTGCCAGCAGCTTATCCACAGGGGGTTACTATGGCTACACCTTC.

The chain is built from TRBV5-6 and TRBJ2-7; the match to TRBD2 covers 11 bases. Per germline, CDR1 SGHDT and CDR2 YYEEEE. The length of the CDR3 is 14 residues. Trimming removed 4 bases from V and 6 bases from J; junction bases left unmatched: 6. The CDR3 nucleotides are TGTGCCAGCAGCCGACTAGCGGGACGCGGCGAGCAGTACTTC. Translated: CASSRLAGRGEQYF.

This clone has a single count. The chain has TRBV6-5 and TRBJ2-1, with 9 bases aligning to TRBD2. Germline CDR1 reads MNHEY; CDR2 reads SVGAGI. This CDR3 is built from 15 residues. The trim removed 7 bases at V and 4 bases at J, leaving 8 bases unmatched. The CDR3 reads CASTQRTSAYNEQFF. The CDR3 bases are TGTGCCAGCACCCAACGGACTAGCGCATACAATGAGCAGTTCTTC.

The chain has TRBV29-1 and TRBJ2-7; 7 bases line up with TRBD1. Germline CDR1 SQVTM, CDR2 ANQGSEA. The junction had 7 bases not matched to a gene; V was cut back by 6 bases and J by 5 bases. This CDR3 contains 12 residues. CDR3 residues: CSVDRDSDEQYF. Written as DNA, the CDR3 is TGCAGCGTCGATCGGGACAGTGACGAGCAGTACTTC.

This clone occurred a few times. This chain links TRBV5-1 with TRBJ1-4, with 12 bases that match TRBD1. The CDR3 extends over 15 amino acids. Germline CDR1 reads SGHRS; CDR2 reads YFSETQ. J lost 4 bases, V lost 7 bases, and 5 bases had no gene match. The CDR3 DNA reads TGCGCCAGCGCGGGACAGGGGGCTAATAATGAAAAACTGTTTTTT. The encoded protein is CASAGQGANNEKLFF.

The rearrangement uses TRBV9 and TRBJ2-7; possibly TRBD2 for D (6 bases). This CDR3 comprises 14 residues. V dropped 4 bases and J dropped 3 bases, with 14 bases sitting between them. The V gene's germline CDR1 is SGDLS and CDR2 YYNGEE. The CDR3 region is CASSPLGLNYEQYF. CDR3 DNA: TGTGCCAGCAGCCCCCTGGGACTGAACTACGAGCAGTACTTC.

The CDR3 nucleotides read TGTGCCAGCAGTTTGGTGGGGACAGGGCACTATGCGGTCTATGGCTACACCTTC. Protein product: CASSLVGTGHYAVYGYTF. The chain uses TRBV27 and TRBJ1-2; 9 bases line up with TRBD1. From germline, CDR1 is MNHEY and CDR2 SMNVEV (reference sequence). Trimming removed 3 bases from V and 4 bases from J; junction bases left unmatched: 15. This CDR3 contains 18 residues.

The chain has TRBV27 and TRBJ1-2; D unresolved. The length of the CDR3 is 14 residues. The V gene's germline CDR1 is MNHEY and CDR2 SMNVEV (reference sequence). The ends were cut back, 4 bases at V and 1 base at J, with 10 bases in the middle. CDR3 DNA: TGTGCCAGCAGTTCTGCGGGCCTTAACTATGGCTACACCTTC. Translation: CASSSAGLNYGYTF.